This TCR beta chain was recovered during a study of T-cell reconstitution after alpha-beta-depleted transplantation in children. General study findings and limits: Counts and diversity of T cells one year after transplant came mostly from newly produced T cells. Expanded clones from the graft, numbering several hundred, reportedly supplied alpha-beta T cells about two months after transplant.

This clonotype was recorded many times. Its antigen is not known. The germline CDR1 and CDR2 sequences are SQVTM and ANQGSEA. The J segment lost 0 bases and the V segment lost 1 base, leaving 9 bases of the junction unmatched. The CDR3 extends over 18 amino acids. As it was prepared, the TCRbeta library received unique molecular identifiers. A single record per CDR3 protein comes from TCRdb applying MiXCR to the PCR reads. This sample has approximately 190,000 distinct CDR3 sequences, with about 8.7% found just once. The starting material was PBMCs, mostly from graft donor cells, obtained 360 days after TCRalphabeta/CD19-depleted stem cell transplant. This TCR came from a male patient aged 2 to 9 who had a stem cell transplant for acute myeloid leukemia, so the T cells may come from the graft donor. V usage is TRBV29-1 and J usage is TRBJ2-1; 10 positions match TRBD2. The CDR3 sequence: CSVEVTLAGAPSYNEQFF. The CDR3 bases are TGCAGCGTTGAAGTCACTCTAGCGGGAGCTCCCTCCTACAATGAGCAGTTCTTC.